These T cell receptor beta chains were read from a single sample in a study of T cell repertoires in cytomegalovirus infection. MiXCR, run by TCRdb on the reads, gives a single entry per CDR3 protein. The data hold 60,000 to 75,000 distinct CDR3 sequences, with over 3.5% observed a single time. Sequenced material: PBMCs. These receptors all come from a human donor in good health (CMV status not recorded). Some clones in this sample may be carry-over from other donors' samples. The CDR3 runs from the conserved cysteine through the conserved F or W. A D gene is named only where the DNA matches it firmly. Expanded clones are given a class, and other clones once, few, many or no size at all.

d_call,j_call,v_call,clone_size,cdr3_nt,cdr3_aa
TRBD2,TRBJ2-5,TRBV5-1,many,TGCGCCAGCAGCTTTAGCGGGAGCATCGGAGAGACCCAGTACTTC,CASSFSGSIGETQYF
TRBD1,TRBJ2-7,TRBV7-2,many,TGTGCCAGCAGCCCACAGGGGGAGGAGGAGCAGTACTTC,CASSPQGEEEQYF
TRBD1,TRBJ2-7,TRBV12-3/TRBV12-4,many,TGTGCCAGCAGTTTAGCGGGACAGGTAACCTACGAGCAGTACTTC,CASSLAGQVTYEQYF
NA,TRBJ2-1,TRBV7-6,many,TGTGCCAGCAGCTCCACAGGGGAGGGGGGTAATGAGCAGTTCTTC,CASSSTGEGGNEQFF
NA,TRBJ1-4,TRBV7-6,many,TGTGCCAGCAGCTTAGGAGCAACCCAGGGGTTTTTTGAAAAACTGTTTTTT,CASSLGATQGFFEKLFF
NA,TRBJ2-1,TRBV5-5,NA,TGTGCCAGCAGCTTGAGTAACTACAATGAGCAGTTCTTC,CASSLSNYNEQFF
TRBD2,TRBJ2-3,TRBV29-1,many,TGCAGCGTCGACTCGGGTAGCGGGGGAACAGATACGCAGTATTTT,CSVDSGSGGTDTQYF
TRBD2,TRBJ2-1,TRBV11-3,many,TGTGCCAGCAGCTTACCGGGAGGACTAAATCTGATCTTC,CASSLPGGLNLIF
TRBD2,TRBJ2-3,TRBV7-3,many,TGTGCCAGCAGCTTCCTTCCGCGGGGGGGCCGTGCAGATACGCAGTATTTT,CASSFLPRGGRADTQYF
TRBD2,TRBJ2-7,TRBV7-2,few,TGTGCCAGCAGCAAAGGGAGGGCGGGAGGAGGCGAGCAGTACTTC,CASSKGRAGGGEQYF
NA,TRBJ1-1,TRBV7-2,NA,TGTGCCAGCAGCTCCCGACACCAAACTGAAGCTTTCTTT,CASSSRHQTEAFF
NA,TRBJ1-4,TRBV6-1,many,TGTGCCAGCAGACAGACTAATGAAAAACTGTTTTTT,CASRQTNEKLFF
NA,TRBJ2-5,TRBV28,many,TGTGCCAGCAGTTCGGGAGCTAGAATTCAAGAGACCCAGTACTTC,CASSSGARIQETQYF
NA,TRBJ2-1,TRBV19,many,TGTGCCAGTAGTATCGGCAGGACCGCTAAGAATGAGCAGTTCTTC,CASSIGRTAKNEQFF
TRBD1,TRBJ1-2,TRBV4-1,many,TGCGCCAGCAGCCACGCGACAGGGACGCATGGCTACACCTTC,CASSHATGTHGYTF
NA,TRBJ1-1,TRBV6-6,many,TGTGCCAGCAGTTACTCCACCTCGACAGGACGCTCTTTCTTT,CASSYSTSTGRSFF
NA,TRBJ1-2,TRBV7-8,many,TGTGCCAGCAGCCCAGGGCGTGGCTACACCTTC,CASSPGRGYTF
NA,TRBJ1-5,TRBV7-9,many,TGTGCCAGCAGCTTAGAGTCGGGGGGGGCCAATCAGCCCCAGCATTTT,CASSLESGGANQPQHF
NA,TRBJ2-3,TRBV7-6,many,TGTGCCAGCAGCCCCGTTCAAGATACGCAGTATTTT,CASSPVQDTQYF
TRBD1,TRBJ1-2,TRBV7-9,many,TGTGCCAGCAGCCCGACAGGGAACTATGGCTACACCTTC,CASSPTGNYGYTF
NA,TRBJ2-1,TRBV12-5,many,TGTGCTAGTGGTTTGGTACGAGGCGGGATTTACGATGAGCAGTTCTTC,CASGLVRGGIYDEQFF
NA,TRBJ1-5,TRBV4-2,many,TGTGCCAGCAGCCCGGACAGTTATCAGCCCCAGCATTTT,CASSPDSYQPQHF
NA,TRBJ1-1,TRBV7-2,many,TGTGCCAGCAGCCCTACCTACGGGGCGTTAATAGAAGCGAACACTGAAGCTTTCTTT,CASSPTYGALIEANTEAFF
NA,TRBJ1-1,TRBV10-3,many,TGTGCCATCACCGGGCGGGTGAACACTGAAGCTTTCTTT,CAITGRVNTEAFF
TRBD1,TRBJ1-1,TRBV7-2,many,TGTGCCAGCAGCTTTCGGACAGGGTTGAACACTGAAGCTTTCTTT,CASSFRTGLNTEAFF
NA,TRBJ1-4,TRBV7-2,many,TGTGCCAGCAGCCGCGGGGGGGCAACTAATGAAAAACTGTTTTTT,CASSRGGATNEKLFF
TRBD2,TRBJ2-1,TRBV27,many,TGTGCCAGCAGTTTAGTCAGGACTAGCCCAAATGAGCAGTTCTTC,CASSLVRTSPNEQFF
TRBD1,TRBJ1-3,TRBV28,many,TGTGCCAGCAGACCTCGTTGGGGACAGGGTTCCTCTGGAAACACCATATATTTT,CASRPRWGQGSSGNTIYF
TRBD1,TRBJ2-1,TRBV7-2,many,TGTGCCAGCAGCCAGGACAGGATTCCCAACAATGAGCAGTTCTTC,CASSQDRIPNNEQFF
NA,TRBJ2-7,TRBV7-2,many,TGTGCCAGCAGCTACGTCGGGGCTACCGAGCAGTACTTC,CASSYVGATEQYF
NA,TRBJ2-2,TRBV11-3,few,TGTGCCAGCAGCCCGGGAGTTGACACCGGGGAGCTGTTTTTT,CASSPGVDTGELFF
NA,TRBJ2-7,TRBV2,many,TGTGCCAGCAGGGCGGGGACCTACGAGCAGTACTTC,CASRAGTYEQYF
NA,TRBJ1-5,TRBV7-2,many,TGTGCCAGCACCCGAAGTCCAGGGCCCGGCCAGCCCCAGCATTTT,CASTRSPGPGQPQHF
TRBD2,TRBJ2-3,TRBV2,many,TGTGCCAGCAATTCAGCGGGGGGGATAGATACGCAGTATTTT,CASNSAGGIDTQYF
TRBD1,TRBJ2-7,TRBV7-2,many,TGTGCCAGCAGCTCCCCTCCCGGGACAGAATCTTACGAGCAGTACTTC,CASSSPPGTESYEQYF
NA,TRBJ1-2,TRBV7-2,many,TGTGCCAGCAGCGATCAGGGACACGGCTATGGCTACACCTTC,CASSDQGHGYGYTF
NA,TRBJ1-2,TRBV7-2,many,TGTGCCAGCAGCTTACGGGACGGATTGAAAGGCTACACCTTC,CASSLRDGLKGYTF
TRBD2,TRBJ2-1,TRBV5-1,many,TGCGCCAGCAGCTTAGGGACTAGCGGGAACAATGAGCAGTTCTTC,CASSLGTSGNNEQFF
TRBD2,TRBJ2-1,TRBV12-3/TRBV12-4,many,TGTGCCAGCAGGTCGGGACTAGCGGGGAGGAATGAGCAGTTCTTC,CASRSGLAGRNEQFF
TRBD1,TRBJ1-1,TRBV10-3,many,TGTGCCATCCGGAGCGGACAGGGGATGGGGACTGAAGCTTTCTTT,CAIRSGQGMGTEAFF
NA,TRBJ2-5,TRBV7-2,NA,TGTGCCAGCAGCTATCCACGAGGAACCCAGTACTTC,CASSYPRGTQYF
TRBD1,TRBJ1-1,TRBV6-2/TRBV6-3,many,TGTGCCAGCAGGCCCGGGACAGATATTAAGAACACTGAAGCTTTCTTT,CASRPGTDIKNTEAFF
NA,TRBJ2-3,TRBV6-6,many,TGTGCCAGCAGTAGGGTTCGTTCGGTCAGCACAGATACGCAGTATTTT,CASSRVRSVSTDTQYF
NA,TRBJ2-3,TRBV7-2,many,TGTGCCAGCAGCCTACTTCGGCGCACAGATACGCAGTATTTT,CASSLLRRTDTQYF
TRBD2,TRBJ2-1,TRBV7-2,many,TGTGCCAGCAGCAAGGCAATAGTAGCGGGAGACAGTGAGCAGTTCTTC,CASSKAIVAGDSEQFF
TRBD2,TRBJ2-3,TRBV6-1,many,TGTGCCAGCAGTTCAACCGCCTTCTCTTCGGGAGGCCCCACAGATACGCAGTATTTT,CASSSTAFSSGGPTDTQYF
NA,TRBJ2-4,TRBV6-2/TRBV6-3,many,TGTGCCAGCAGTATCCGGGACTCCCTAGCCAAAAACATTCAGTACTTC,CASSIRDSLAKNIQYF
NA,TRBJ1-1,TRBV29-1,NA,TGCAGCGTTGACCCAGGGCGGTCTGAAGCTTTCTTT,CSVDPGRSEAFF
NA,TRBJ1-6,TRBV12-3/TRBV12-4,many,TGTGCCAGCGCCCAGGGAGAGGCCCTCACCCTCCACTTT,CASAQGEALTLHF
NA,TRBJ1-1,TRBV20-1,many,TGCAGTGCCACCCCGGACAGAAACACTGAAGCTTTCTTT,CSATPDRNTEAFF
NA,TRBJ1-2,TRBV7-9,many,TGTGCCAGCAGCTTGGGGGACCCGGGGGGCTACACCTTC,CASSLGDPGGYTF
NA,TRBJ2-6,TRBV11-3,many,TGTGCCAGCCGGCGAACTGGGGCCAACGTCCTGACTTTC,CASRRTGANVLTF
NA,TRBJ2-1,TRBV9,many,TGTGCCAGCAGCGCAGCCCTGTGGAATTGGTACAATGAGCAGTTCTTC,CASSAALWNWYNEQFF
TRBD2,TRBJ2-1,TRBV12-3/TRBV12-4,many,TGTGCCAGCAGGAAACCTGGGCTAGCGGGAGGGTACAATGAGCAGTTCTTC,CASRKPGLAGGYNEQFF